This T cell receptor (beta chain) was sequenced in a study of T cell responses to AZD1222 COVID-19 vaccine. Study-wide results and limits: The study reported that nearly half of spike-specific TCRs target unmutated variant regions. Donors were largely white British and mainly female; clonal diversity was possibly underestimated. Vaccine-associated CD4 TCRs spanned spike, dominant at 160-218 and 743-854.

Germline CDR1 is SGHAT and CDR2 is FQNNGV. The CDR3 contains 17 residues. The junction had 7 bases not matched to a gene; V was cut back by 1 base and J by 0 bases. Measured with immunoSEQ multiplex PCR; TCRdb has only the in-frame clones, and not every one. Here the sample spans 110,000 or so clones, roughly 88% being singletons. Details on this clone: Its target is unknown.

V and J are TRBV11-2 and TRBJ2-3, with TRBD2 identical over 7 bases. The TCR comes from an adult who received the AZD1222 COVID-19 vaccine. The source material was peripheral blood, sampled 28 days after the second AZD1222 dose. Here the CDR3 DNA reads TGTGCCAGCAGCTTAGGCGGGGCGGGGGTCAGCACAGATACGCAGTATTTT. Its protein product is CASSLGGAGVSTDTQYF.